This T cell receptor beta chain was captured in a study of blood T cell repertoires in COVID-19. Germline-derived CDR1 and CDR2 are SQVTM and ANQGSEA. With 5 bases clipped from V and 2 bases from J, the junction kept 5 bases outside the gene matches. This CDR3 region has 13 residues. This clone is a singleton in its sample. Authors' methods: Reference gene primer amplification gave estimated nucleated cell counts. TCRdb's table, derived via immunoSEQ multiplex PCR, lists solely in-frame clones and lacks some. V and J calls and clone size follow that table, whereas D and trimming were derived from the DNA. The data hold some 400,000 clones, with more than 75% observed a single time.

This chain joins TRBV29-1 and TRBJ2-7, with TRBD1 identical over 8 bases. The sequence was obtained from an older woman with COVID-19, enrolled during active disease. Sample: peripheral blood. The CDR3 DNA sequence: TGCAGCGTTTTTAGGACAGGGACCTACGAGCAGTACTTC. Translation gives CSVFRTGTYEQYF.